Listed below are T cell receptor beta chains from one sample, sequenced in a study of cytomegalovirus exposure and HLA in healthy donors. The assay was immunoSEQ multiplex PCR, and TCRdb's table has in-frame clones only and misses some. The sample includes 140,000 or so clones, roughly 62% seen only once; the top ten take 4% to 5.5%. The specimen was PBMCs. All receptors derive from a man aged 55 to 70 in good health and CMV-seronegative. Both conserved end residues are part of each CDR3. D genes are given only for firm matches. A row's size may be missing; if present it is once, few, many or a size class.

>.|TRBV6-5|TRBJ2-7|.
TGTGCCAGCAGGGACAGTTCCTACGAGCAGTACTTC
CASRDSSYEQYF
>TRBD2|TRBV27|TRBJ2-7|once
TGTGCCAGCAGTTTATCTGGACTAGCGGGAGGCGAGCAGTACTTC
CASSLSGLAGGEQYF
>.|TRBV29-1|TRBJ2-3|once
TGCAGCGTTGTAAGAGGGGGTGTGGATACGCAGTATTTT
CSVVRGGVDTQYF
>.|TRBV11-3|TRBJ1-2|.
TGTGCCAGCAGCTTAGAAGGGAGCCTTTTCTTC
CASSLEGSLFF
>TRBD1|TRBV7-9|TRBJ2-7|.
TGTGCCAGCAGTTTGGGGACAGAAAGCTCCTACGAGCAGTACTTC
CASSLGTESSYEQYF
>TRBD1|TRBV28|TRBJ1-1|.
TGTGCCAGCAGTATGAGGACAGGGAGGACTGAAGCTTTCTTT
CASSMRTGRTEAFF
>.|TRBV28|TRBJ1-2|.
TGTGCCAGCAGCCCTGGGGGGGGCCACCGGGGTGGCTACACCTTC
CASSPGGGHRGGYTF
>TRBD1|TRBV18|TRBJ2-5|.
TGTGCCAGCTATGACAGGGGGACAGTGAAAGAGACCCAGTACTTC
CASYDRGTVKETQYF
>TRBD1|TRBV14|TRBJ2-7|.
TGTGCCAGCAGCTGGGACAGGGTCAACGAGCAGTACTTC
CASSWDRVNEQYF
>.|TRBV28|TRBJ1-3|.
TGTGCCAGCAGTCTGGGACTCGACTCTGGAAACACCATATATTTT
CASSLGLDSGNTIYF
>TRBD2|TRBV13|TRBJ2-7|.
TGTGCCAGCAAACTTAGCGGGGAACTCTACGAGCAGTACTTC
CASKLSGELYEQYF
>.|TRBV5-1|TRBJ2-1|.
TGCGCCAGCACCATAGGGACTGGGTACAATGAGCAGTTCTTC
CASTIGTGYNEQFF
>TRBD1|TRBV29-1|TRBJ1-1|.
TGCAGCGTTTTTGACAGGGAAGGTAGGACTGAAGCTTTCTTT
CSVFDREGRTEAFF
>TRBD1|TRBV30|TRBJ1-2|.
TGTGCCTGGTGGTCGTACAGGGGAGGCTACCCCTTC
CAWWSYRGGYPF
>TRBD2|TRBV5-4|TRBJ2-7|.
TGTGCCAGCAGCTTGGAGGGCCGGCTAGCGGGTCTGAAGCAGTACTTC
CASSLEGRLAGLKQYF
>.|TRBV5-1|TRBJ2-5|.
TGCGCCAGCAGCTGGTCAAGCACTCAAGAGACCCAGTACTTC
CASSWSSTQETQYF